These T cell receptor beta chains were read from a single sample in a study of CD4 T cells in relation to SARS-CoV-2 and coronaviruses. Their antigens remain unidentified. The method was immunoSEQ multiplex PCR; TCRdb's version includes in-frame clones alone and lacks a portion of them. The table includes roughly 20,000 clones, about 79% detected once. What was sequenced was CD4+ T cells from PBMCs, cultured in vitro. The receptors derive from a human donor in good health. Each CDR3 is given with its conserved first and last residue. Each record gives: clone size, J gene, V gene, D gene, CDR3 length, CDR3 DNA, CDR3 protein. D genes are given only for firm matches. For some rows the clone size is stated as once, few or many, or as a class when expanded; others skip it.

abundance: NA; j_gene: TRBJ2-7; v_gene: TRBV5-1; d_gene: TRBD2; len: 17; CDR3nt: TGCGCCAGCAGCTTGGGGGGGACTAGCGGGAGCTCCTACGAGCAGTACTTC; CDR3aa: CASSLGGTSGSSYEQYF
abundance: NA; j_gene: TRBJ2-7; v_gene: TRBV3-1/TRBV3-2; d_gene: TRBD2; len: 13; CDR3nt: TGTGCCAGCAGCCAGGGCGGGAGGGCCGAGCAGTACTTC; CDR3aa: CASSQGGRAEQYF
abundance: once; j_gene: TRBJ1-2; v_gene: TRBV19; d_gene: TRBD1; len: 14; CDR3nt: TGTGCCAGTAGTATAGGGACAGGGAACTATGGCTACACCTTC; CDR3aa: CASSIGTGNYGYTF
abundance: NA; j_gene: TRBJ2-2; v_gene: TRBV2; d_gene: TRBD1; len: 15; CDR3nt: TGTGCCAGCGGACAGGGAGGAACTAACACCGGGGAGCTGTTTTTT; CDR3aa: CASGQGGTNTGELFF
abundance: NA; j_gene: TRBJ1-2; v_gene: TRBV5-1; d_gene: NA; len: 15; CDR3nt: TGCGCCAGCAGCAGCCTCCAGGGTCCTAACTATGGCTACACCTTC; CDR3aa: CASSSLQGPNYGYTF
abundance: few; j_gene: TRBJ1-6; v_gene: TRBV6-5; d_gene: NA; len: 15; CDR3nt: TGTGCCAGCAGTTACGACACACGGAATAATTCACCCCTCCACTTT; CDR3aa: CASSYDTRNNSPLHF
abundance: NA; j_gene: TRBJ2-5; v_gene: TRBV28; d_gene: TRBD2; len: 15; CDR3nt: TGTGCCAGCAGATACATAGCGGGAGGGCCTGAGACCCAGTACTTC; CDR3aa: CASRYIAGGPETQYF
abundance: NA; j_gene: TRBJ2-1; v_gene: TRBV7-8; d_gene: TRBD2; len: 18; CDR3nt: TGTGCCAGCAGCTTAGCTTGGCTAGCGGGAAGAACCTACAATGAGCAGTTCTTC; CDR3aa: CASSLAWLAGRTYNEQFF
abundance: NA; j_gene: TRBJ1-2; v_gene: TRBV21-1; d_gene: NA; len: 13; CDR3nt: TGTGCCAGCAGCAAAGCTCAATACTATGGCTACACCTTC; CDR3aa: CASSKAQYYGYTF
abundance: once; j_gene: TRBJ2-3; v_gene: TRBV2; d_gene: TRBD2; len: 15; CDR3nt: TGTGCCAGCAGGCTACTAGCGGGGGGCACAGATACGCAGTATTTT; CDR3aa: CASRLLAGGTDTQYF
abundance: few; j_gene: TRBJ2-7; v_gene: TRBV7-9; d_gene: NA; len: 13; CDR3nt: TGTGCCAGCCAAGGGGTGGGGCCGGGCGAGCAGTACTTC; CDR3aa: CASQGVGPGEQYF
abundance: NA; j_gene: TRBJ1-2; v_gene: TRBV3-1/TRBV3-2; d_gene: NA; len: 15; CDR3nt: TGTGCCAGCAGCCAACGCGGCAGCACTTTAGATGGCTACACCTTC; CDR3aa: CASSQRGSTLDGYTF
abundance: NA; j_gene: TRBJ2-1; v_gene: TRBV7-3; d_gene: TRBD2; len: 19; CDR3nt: TGTGCCAGCAGCATGACTAGCGGGAGGCCCGGGTCCTCCTACAATGAGCAGTTCTTC; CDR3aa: CASSMTSGRPGSSYNEQFF
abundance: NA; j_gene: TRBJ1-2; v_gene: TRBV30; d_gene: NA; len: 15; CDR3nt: TGTGCCTGGACCCCGATGACGGGGATGGTTTATGGCTACACCTTC; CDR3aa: CAWTPMTGMVYGYTF
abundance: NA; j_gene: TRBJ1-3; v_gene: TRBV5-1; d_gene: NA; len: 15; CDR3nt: TGCGCCAGCAGCTTGGGTCATTCCTCTGGAAACACCATATATTTT; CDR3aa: CASSLGHSSGNTIYF
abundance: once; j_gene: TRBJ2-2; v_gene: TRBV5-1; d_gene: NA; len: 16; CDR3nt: TGCGCCAGCAGCTTGGGTATGGGGGTTGTGACCGGGGAGCTGTTTTTT; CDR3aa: CASSLGMGVVTGELFF
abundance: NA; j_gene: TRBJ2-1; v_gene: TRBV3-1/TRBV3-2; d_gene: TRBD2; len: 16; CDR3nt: TGTGCCAGCAGCCAAGAAGGACTAGTCCTGCTGGGTGAGCAGTTCTTC; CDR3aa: CASSQEGLVLLGEQFF
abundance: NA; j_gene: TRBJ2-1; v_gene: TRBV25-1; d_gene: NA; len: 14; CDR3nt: TGTGCCAGCAGTAAAGGGGGACTGTACAATGAGCAGTTCTTC; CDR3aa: CASSKGGLYNEQFF
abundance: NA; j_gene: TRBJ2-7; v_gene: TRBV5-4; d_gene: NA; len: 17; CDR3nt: TGTGCCAGCAGGGGGTCGCGAGGGCAGGGGGGTTCCTACGAGCAGTACTTC; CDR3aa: CASRGSRGQGGSYEQYF
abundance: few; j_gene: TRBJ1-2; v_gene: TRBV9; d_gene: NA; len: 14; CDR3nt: TGTGCCAGCAGCGTAAGGGGTACGTTGAAAGGCTACACCTTC; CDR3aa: CASSVRGTLKGYTF
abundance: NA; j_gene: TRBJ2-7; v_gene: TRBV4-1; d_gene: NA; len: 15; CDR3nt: TGCGCCAGCAGCCACGGACCAGTTCAGGCCTACGAGCAGTACTTC; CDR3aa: CASSHGPVQAYEQYF
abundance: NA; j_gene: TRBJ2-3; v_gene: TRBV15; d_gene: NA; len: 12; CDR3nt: TGTGCCACCAGCAGTAGCACAGATACGCAGTATTTT; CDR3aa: CATSSSTDTQYF
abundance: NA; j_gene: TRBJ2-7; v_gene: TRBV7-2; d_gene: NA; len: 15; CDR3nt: TGTGCCAGCAGCTTTGGCGGGCGAGACTCCTACGAGCAGTACTTC; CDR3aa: CASSFGGRDSYEQYF
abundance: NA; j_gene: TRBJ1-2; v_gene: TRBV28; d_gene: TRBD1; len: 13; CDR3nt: TGTGCCAGCAGTCTGACAGGGGACTATGGCTACACCTTC; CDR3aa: CASSLTGDYGYTF
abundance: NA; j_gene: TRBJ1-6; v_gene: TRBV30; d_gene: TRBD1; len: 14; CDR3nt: TGTGCCTGGAAATTCACAGGGGGTAATTCACCCCTCCACTTT; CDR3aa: CAWKFTGGNSPLHF
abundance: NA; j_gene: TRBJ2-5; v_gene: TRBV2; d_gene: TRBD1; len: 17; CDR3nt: TGTGCCAGCAGGGCTCGCCTTATACAGGGGCTAAAAGAGACCCAGTACTTC; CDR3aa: CASRARLIQGLKETQYF
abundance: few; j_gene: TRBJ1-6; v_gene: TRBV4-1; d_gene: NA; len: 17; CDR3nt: TGCGCCAGCAGCCAAGAGATGGGCAGGGGCCTCTCGGCACCCCTCCACTTT; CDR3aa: CASSQEMGRGLSAPLHF
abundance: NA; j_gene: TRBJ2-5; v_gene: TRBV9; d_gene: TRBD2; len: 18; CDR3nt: TGTGCCAGCAGCTCGAGGGGAGGGACTAGCGGGTCCCAAGAGACCCAGTACTTC; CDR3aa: CASSSRGGTSGSQETQYF
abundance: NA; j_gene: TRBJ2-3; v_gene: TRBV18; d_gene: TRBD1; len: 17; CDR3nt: TGTGCCAGCTCACCCACAGGGGGCGGCCTAAGCACAGATACGCAGTATTTT; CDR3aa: CASSPTGGGLSTDTQYF
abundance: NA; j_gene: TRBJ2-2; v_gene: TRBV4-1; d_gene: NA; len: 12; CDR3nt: TGCGCCAGCAGCCACTGGGTCGGGGAGCTGTTTTTT; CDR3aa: CASSHWVGELFF
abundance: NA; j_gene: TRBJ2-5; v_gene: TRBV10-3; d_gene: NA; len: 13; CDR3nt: TGTGCCATCAGTGAGAGGGGGTGGGAGACCCAGTACTTC; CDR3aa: CAISERGWETQYF
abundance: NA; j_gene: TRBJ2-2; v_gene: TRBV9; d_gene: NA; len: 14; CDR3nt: TGTGCCAGCAGCGTAGCGACGAACACCGGGGAGCTGTTTTTT; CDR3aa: CASSVATNTGELFF
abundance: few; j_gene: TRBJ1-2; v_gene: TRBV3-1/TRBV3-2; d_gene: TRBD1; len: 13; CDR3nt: TGTGCCAGCAGCCTCGGACAGGACTATGGCTACACCTTC; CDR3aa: CASSLGQDYGYTF
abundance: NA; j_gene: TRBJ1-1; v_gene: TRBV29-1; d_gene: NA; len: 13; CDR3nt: TGCAGCGTTGCCCCCAGGGGAAACACTGAAGCTTTCTTT; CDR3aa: CSVAPRGNTEAFF
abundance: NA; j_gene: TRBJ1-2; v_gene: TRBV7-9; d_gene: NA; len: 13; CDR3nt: TGTGCCAGCAGCTTCGGGGGAAGCTATGGCTACACCTTC; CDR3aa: CASSFGGSYGYTF
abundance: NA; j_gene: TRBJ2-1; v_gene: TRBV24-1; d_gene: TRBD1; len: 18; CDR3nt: TGTGCCACCAGTGACTCTTCTACAGGGGGCGAGGCATTGAATGAGCAGTTCTTC; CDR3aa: CATSDSSTGGEALNEQFF
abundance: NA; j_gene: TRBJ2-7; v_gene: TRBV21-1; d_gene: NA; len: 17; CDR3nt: TGTGCCAGCAGCAGGGTGGCCCCGGGTAAGGTTGAATACGAGCAGTACTTC; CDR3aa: CASSRVAPGKVEYEQYF
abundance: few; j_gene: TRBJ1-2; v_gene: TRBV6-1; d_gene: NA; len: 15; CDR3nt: TGTGCCAGCAGTGAACATTATGCAGGGACCTATGGCTACACCTTC; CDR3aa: CASSEHYAGTYGYTF
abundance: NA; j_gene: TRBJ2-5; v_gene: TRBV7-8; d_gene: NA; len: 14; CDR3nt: TGTGCCAGCAGCCCGACAGGACTAGAAGAGACCCAGTACTTC; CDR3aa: CASSPTGLEETQYF
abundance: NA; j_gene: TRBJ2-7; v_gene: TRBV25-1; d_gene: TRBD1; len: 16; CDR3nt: TGTGCCAGCAGTGAATCCCTTACGGGACAGGGATCCGAGCAGTACTTC; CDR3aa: CASSESLTGQGSEQYF